One sample yielded the 31 T cell receptor beta chains listed below, sequenced in a study of cytomegalovirus exposure and HLA in healthy donors. The PCR employed 60 Vbeta primers together with 13 Jbeta primers. The table came from immunoSEQ multiplex PCR; TCRdb's copy has only in-frame clones and leaves some out. Altogether fewer than 150,000 clones are present, about 80% being singletons, with the ten largest covering around 1.2%. Input material: PBMCs. Every receptor here comes from a man aged 50-59 years in good health and CMV-seronegative.

The chain combines TRBV9 with TRBJ2-1, with 14 positions matching TRBD2. V dropped 6 bases and J dropped 0; count of bases not matched to a gene: 2. This CDR3 is built from 16 residues. Germline loops: CDR1 SGDLS, CDR2 YYNGEE. The CDR3 reads CASTGTSGSSYNEQFF. The DNA of the CDR3 is TGTGCCAGCACCGGGACTAGCGGGAGCTCCTACAATGAGCAGTTCTTC.

This chain joins TRBV29-1 and TRBJ2-5; TRBD2 agrees at 10 bases. V gave up 3 bases and J gave up 5 bases; unmatched junction bases: 15. CDR3 length equals 17 residues. Germline V lookup: CDR1 SQVTM, CDR2 ANQGSEA. As DNA, the CDR3 is TGCAGCGTTGAGAACCTAGCGGGAGAGGATTGGAAGGAGACCCAGTACTTC. Translating it yields CSVENLAGEDWKETQYF.

This sequence joins TRBV10-2 and TRBJ2-1; perhaps TRBD2 as D (5 bases). Germline V lookup: CDR1 WSHSY, CDR2 SAAADI. The germline V and J ends were trimmed by 6 bases and 7 bases, with 13 bases remaining between them. The CDR3 extends over 13 amino acids. CDR3 loop: CASRGDVGNEQFF. The CDR3 DNA follows: TGCGCCAGCAGGGGAGATGTGGGGAATGAGCAGTTCTTC.

The rearrangement links TRBV27 to TRBJ2-5; TRBD2 matches 12 bases. V lost 8 bases to trimming and J lost 2 bases; unmatched junction nucleotides: 15. This CDR3 has 18 amino acids. Germline CDR1 MNHEY, CDR2 SMNVEV (reference sequence). This chain's CDR3 is CASAPLGLAGPSQETQYF. The CDR3 DNA sequence: TGTGCCAGCGCCCCCCTGGGACTAGCGGGCCCTTCTCAAGAGACCCAGTACTTC.

This clone was detected once. The chain combines TRBV5-1 with TRBJ1-2; 7 nucleotides line up with TRBD1. In germline, CDR1 is SGHRS, CDR2 YFSETQ. This CDR3 region has 17 residues. V gave up 0 bases and J gave up 3 bases; unmatched junction bases: 11. CDR3 sequence (DNA): TGCGCCAGCAGCTTGGATCTCGGGACAGCCCAGCACTATGGCTACACCTTC. Protein product: CASSLDLGTAQHYGYTF.

The chain has TRBV29-1 and TRBJ2-1; D is perhaps TRBD1 (5 bases). V lost 1 base, J lost 7 bases, and 11 bases lay in between. Germline CDR1 SQVTM, CDR2 ANQGSEA. The CDR3 extends over 13 amino acids. CDR3: CSVEGTGRNEQFF. CDR3 DNA sequence: TGCAGCGTTGAAGGCACAGGTAGAAATGAGCAGTTCTTC.

V gene TRBV7-9 combines with J gene TRBJ2-3; tentatively, D is TRBD1 (5 bases). V lost 5 bases and J 8 bases, leaving 11 bases between the germline ends. CDR1 and CDR2 (germline): SEHNR, FQNEAQ (reference sequence). The CDR3 has 12 amino acids. CDR3 protein: CASSQGVGTQYF. DNA for the CDR3: TGTGCCAGCAGCCAAGGGGTTGGTACGCAGTATTTT.

The chain employs TRBV27 and TRBJ2-1; D may be TRBD1 (8 bases). Germline V gene lookup returns CDR1 MNHEY and CDR2 SMNVEV (reference sequence). The CDR3 length is 16 residues. V lost 5 bases and J lost 4, with 18 bases in between. The CDR3: CASSVTGEGRYNEQFF. The CDR3 nucleotides read TGTGCCAGCAGTGTGACAGGGGAGGGCCGGTACAATGAGCAGTTCTTC.

This clone was observed a single time. The rearrangement joins TRBV29-1 to TRBJ2-1; D perhaps matches TRBD1 (5 bases). The CDR3 length is 13 residues. With 2 bases removed from V and 2 bases from J, the gap between germline ends came to 7 bases. The germline V gene has CDR1 SQVTM and CDR2 ANQGSEA. The CDR3 coding sequence is TGCAGCGTTGAACCGACAGCCTACAATGAGCAGTTCTTC. It yields the protein CSVEPTAYNEQFF.

This chain uses TRBV10-3 with TRBJ2-3; 13 nucleotides match TRBD2. The CDR3 runs 19 residues. CDR1 is ENHRY, CDR2 SYGVKD, per germline. Losses at the gene ends were 6 bases for V and 0 bases for J; bases not matched to a gene: 12. The CDR3 here is CAISLGLAGDPTSTDTQYF. CDR3 DNA sequence: TGTGCCATCAGCCTCGGACTAGCGGGAGACCCCACAAGCACAGATACGCAGTATTTT.

The chain joins TRBV2 to TRBJ2-2; 8 bases align to TRBD1. There are 17 residues in the CDR3. J gave up 4 bases and V 3 bases, and 10 bases lay outside the gene matches. CDR1 is SNHLY and CDR2 is FYNNEI in the germline V gene. The chain's CDR3 is CASSDGAGTGTTGELFF. DNA of the CDR3: TGTGCCAGCAGTGATGGGGCCGGGACAGGCACCACCGGGGAGCTGTTTTTT.

The rearrangement links TRBV29-1 to TRBJ2-1; D ambiguous. The germline V gene has CDR1 SQVTM and CDR2 ANQGSEA. The CDR3 runs 12 residues. V shed 1 base and J shed 13 bases, with 14 bases lying between them. As DNA, the CDR3 is TGCAGCGTTGAAGCAGTGTCTCTTATACAGTTCTTC. Protein sequence: CSVEAVSLIQFF.

V gene TRBV13 combines with J gene TRBJ2-1; TRBD1 matches 7 bases. CDR1 and CDR2 (germline): PRHDT, FYEKMQ (reference sequence). This CDR3 contains 17 residues. V was clipped by 5 bases and J by 3 bases; unmatched bases: 13. In nucleotides, the CDR3 is TGTGCCAGCAGCCTCGACGTCGGGACAGACCTCTACAATGAGCAGTTCTTC. Protein sequence: CASSLDVGTDLYNEQFF.

This chain connects TRBV6-5 to TRBJ2-7, with D perhaps TRBD2 (5 bases). This CDR3 is 14 amino acids long. CDR1 MNHEY and CDR2 SVGAGI come from the germline V gene. V gave up 0 bases and J gave up 5 bases, with 11 bases separating them. The CDR3 here is CASSYSRRTHEQYF. CDR3 in DNA: TGTGCCAGCAGTTACTCCCGGAGGACCCACGAGCAGTACTTC.

CDR3 loop: CASSLRLVDSYEQYF. The DNA of the CDR3 is TGTGCCAGCAGCTTACGACTAGTCGACTCCTACGAGCAGTACTTC. The chain carries TRBV11-2 and TRBJ2-7; possible D gene TRBD2, 6 bases. Germline V gene lookup returns CDR1 SGHAT and CDR2 FQNNGV. Trimming left V 2 bases short and J 0 bases short, with 11 bases between. There are 15 residues in the CDR3.

The gene calls are TRBV9 and TRBJ1-1; TRBD1 is a possible D gene (6 bases). The CDR3 extends over 15 amino acids. Germline V gene data show CDR1 as SGDLS and CDR2 as YYNGEE. The V end was cut by 0 bases, the J end by 2 bases, with 11 bases between. The CDR3 reads CASSVVPGVNTEAFF. The DNA for the CDR3 is TGTGCCAGCAGCGTAGTTCCAGGGGTTAACACTGAAGCTTTCTTT.

V usage is TRBV28 and J usage is TRBJ2-3; the D gene is possibly TRBD2 (5 bases). The V gene lost 3 bases and the J gene lost 4 bases, with 14 bases spanning the gap. CDR1 and CDR2 (germline): MDHEN, SYDVKM. The CDR3 is 15 residues long. CDR3 loop: CASSFHSRGADTQYF. CDR3 DNA: TGTGCCAGCAGTTTTCACTCCCGGGGAGCAGATACGCAGTATTTT.

The V and J genes are TRBV7-9 and TRBJ2-3; D might be TRBD2 (5 bases). Germline values: CDR1 SEHNR, CDR2 FQNEAQ (reference sequence). This CDR3 has 16 amino acids. With 1 base removed from V and 1 base from J, the gap between germline ends came to 12 bases. As DNA, the CDR3 is TGTGCCAGCAGCTTAGGGACTTACCAAGGCACAGATACGCAGTATTTT. Protein: CASSLGTYQGTDTQYF.

The sample holds a few counts of this clone. The CDR3 protein is CAISETPPYEQYF. The CDR3 coding sequence is TGTGCCATCAGTGAGACACCCCCCTACGAGCAGTACTTC. The chain links TRBV10-3 to TRBJ2-7; no firm D call. V lost 2 bases, J lost 2 bases, and 7 bases lay in between. Germline V gene sequence: CDR1 ENHRY, CDR2 SYGVKD. The CDR3 runs to 13 residues.

The chain employs TRBV6-6 and TRBJ2-7; D possibly corresponds to TRBD1 (6 bases). The CDR3 totals 13 residues. V was shortened by 6 bases and J by 3 bases, with 12 bases between the two germline ends. Germline assignment: CDR1 MNHNY and CDR2 SVGAGI (reference sequence). The CDR3 spells CASSRDKYYEQYF. The CDR3 DNA follows: TGTGCCAGCAGCCGGGACAAGTACTACGAGCAGTACTTC.

This clone was counted once. This chain joins TRBV25-1 and TRBJ2-6; a possible D gene is TRBD1 (6 bases). The CDR3 spans 17 residues. V lost 4 bases to trimming and J lost 0 bases, with 13 bases between them. Looked up from germline, CDR1 is MGHDK and CDR2 is SYGVNS. Here the CDR3 DNA reads TGTGCCAGCAGTGCCCTGACAGGCACCTCTGGGGCCAACGTCCTGACTTTC. This gives the protein CASSALTGTSGANVLTF.

V usage is TRBV10-3 and J usage is TRBJ1-5, with TRBD1 matching 8 bases. Losses at the gene ends were 2 bases for V and 2 bases for J; bases not matched to a gene: 2. This CDR3 has 15 amino acids. The germline V gene has CDR1 ENHRY and CDR2 SYGVKD. This CDR3 reads CAISEGQGRNQPQHF. CDR3 nucleotide sequence: TGTGCCATCAGTGAGGGACAGGGCCGCAATCAGCCCCAGCATTTT.

This clone was seen just once. Here the CDR3 DNA reads TGTGCCAGCAGCTTCGGCAATGAGCAGTTCTTC. Translated, it gives CASSFGNEQFF. The chain recombines TRBV5-4 with TRBJ2-1; D unclear. The ends were cut back, 2 bases at V and 6 bases at J, with 3 bases in the middle. The CDR3 runs 11 residues. Germline V gene lookup returns CDR1 SGHNT and CDR2 YYREEE (reference sequence).

The genes are TRBV27 and TRBJ2-3, with D uncertain. The CDR3 totals 13 residues. Germline V gene sequence: CDR1 MNHEY, CDR2 SMNVEV (reference sequence). Trimming took 8 bases from V and 12 from J, leaving 21 bases between them. This CDR3 is CASAPGRTRVQYF. The CDR3 region has the DNA TGTGCCAGCGCCCCGGGTAGAACCCGGGTACAGTATTTT.

The rearrangement joins TRBV2 to TRBJ1-3; D uncertain. With 2 bases removed from V and 0 bases from J, the gap between germline ends came to 5 bases. This CDR3 is 14 amino acids long. Germline V gene sequence: CDR1 SNHLY, CDR2 FYNNEI. DNA for the CDR3: TGTGCCAGCAGTGAACCCTACTCTGGAAACACCATATATTTT. Residues: CASSEPYSGNTIYF.

V usage is TRBV11-2 and J usage is TRBJ1-4; tentatively, D is TRBD1 (6 bases). From germline, CDR1 is SGHAT and CDR2 FQNNGV. The CDR3 consists of 14 residues. The V end was cut by 5 bases, the J end by 8 bases, with 15 bases between. This chain's CDR3 is CASSARGISEKLFF. In nucleotides, the CDR3 is TGTGCCAGCAGCGCGAGGGGGATCTCGGAAAAACTGTTTTTT.

The J gene is TRBJ2-7, the V gene TRBV5-1, with TRBD2 matching 12 bases. CDR1 is SGHRS and CDR2 is YFSETQ in the germline V gene. V lost 3 bases to trimming and J lost 4 bases; unmatched junction nucleotides: 5. CDR3 length: 15 residues. The CDR3, as DNA: TGCGCCAGCAGCTGGACTAGCGGGAACCAGTACGAGCAGTACTTC. It specifies CASSWTSGNQYEQYF.

The V call is TRBV5-5, the J call TRBJ2-7; 10 nucleotides match TRBD1. The V segment lost 4 bases and the J segment 3 bases; nucleotides outside the gene matches: 7. This CDR3 has 15 residues. Germline CDR1 is SGHKS and CDR2 is YYEKEE (reference sequence). Here the CDR3 DNA reads TGTGCCAGCAGCGAAACCCGGACAGGGGGCTACGAGCAGTACTTC. It specifies CASSETRTGGYEQYF.

The V call is TRBV18, the J call TRBJ1-1, with 11 nucleotides matching TRBD1. Germline CDR1 KGHSH, CDR2 LQKENI. After removal of 7 bases from V and 5 bases from J, the junction contained 12 bases not matched to a gene. The CDR3 has 16 residues. The CDR3, as DNA: TGTGCCAGCTTCGGGACAGGGGGAAATTTGGGGACTGAAGCTTTCTTT. Translation: CASFGTGGNLGTEAFF.

The rearrangement links TRBV19 to TRBJ2-1, with 11 bases that match TRBD2. V trimming: 7 bases; J trimming: 0 bases; junction bases outside the gene matches: 8. The CDR3 is 17 amino acids. CDR1 is LNHDA, CDR2 SQIVND, per germline (reference sequence). The CDR3 DNA reads as TGTGCCAGTATCGCAGGGACTAGCGGTAGCTCCTACAATGAGCAGTTCTTC. This translates into CASIAGTSGSSYNEQFF.

The chain combines TRBV7-9 with TRBJ2-2; TRBD1 matches at 10 bases. The trim removed 3 bases at V and 6 bases at J, leaving 4 bases unmatched. The CDR3 loop spans 15 amino acids. The germline V gene has CDR1 SEHNR and CDR2 FQNEAQ (reference sequence). CDR3 loop: CASSFTGTGAGELFF. The CDR3 DNA reads as TGTGCCAGCAGCTTTACCGGGACAGGGGCCGGGGAGCTGTTTTTT.